The source of this T cell receptor beta chain is a study of blood T cell repertoires in COVID-19. Overall study context: T cells, B-cell-depleted T cells, or PBMCs supplied cDNA or gDNA.

Methods used by the authors: Reference gene primers were amplified, and this amplification served to estimate nucleated cell counts. Repertoires were generated with immunoSEQ multiplex PCR, while TCRdb's copy carries only in-frame clones and drops some. From that table come the V and J calls and clone size; the DNA was used to work out D and trimming. The sample contains over 120,000 clones, nearly 80% of which appear only once. The CDR3 runs 15 residues. The germline CDR1 and CDR2 sequences are SGDLS and YYNGEE. Trimming pared 3 bases from V and 6 bases from J, leaving 16 bases between. This TCR came from a woman aged 50 to 65 who had recovered from COVID-19. The sequenced sample consisted of PBMCs or T cells enriched from blood (not recorded which). J is TRBJ2-1 and V is TRBV9; weak D call: TRBD1 (6 bases). CDR3: CASSAEQGVGNEQFF. In DNA, the CDR3 is TGTGCCAGCAGCGCTGAACAGGGTGTGGGCAATGAGCAGTTCTTC.